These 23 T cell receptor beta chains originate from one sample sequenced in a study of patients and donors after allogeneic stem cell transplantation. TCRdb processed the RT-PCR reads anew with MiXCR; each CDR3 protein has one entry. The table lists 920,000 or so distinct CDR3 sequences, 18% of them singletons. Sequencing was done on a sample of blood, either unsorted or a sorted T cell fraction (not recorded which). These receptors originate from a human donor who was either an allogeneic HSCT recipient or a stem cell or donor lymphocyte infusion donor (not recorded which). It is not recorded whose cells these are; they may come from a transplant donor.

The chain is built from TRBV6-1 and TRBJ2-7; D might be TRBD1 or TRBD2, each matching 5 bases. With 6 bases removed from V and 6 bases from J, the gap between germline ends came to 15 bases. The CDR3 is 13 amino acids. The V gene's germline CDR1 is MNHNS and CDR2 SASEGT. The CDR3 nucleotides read TGTGCCAGCAGACCCGGGGCGAGAAGCGAGCAGTACTTC. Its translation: CASRPGARSEQYF.

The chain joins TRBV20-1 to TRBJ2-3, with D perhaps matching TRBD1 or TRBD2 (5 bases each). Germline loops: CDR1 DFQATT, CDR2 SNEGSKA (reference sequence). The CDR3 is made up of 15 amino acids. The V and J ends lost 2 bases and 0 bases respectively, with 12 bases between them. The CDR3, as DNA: TGCAGTGCTAGATGGGGGTTCGCTAGCACAGATACGCAGTATTTT. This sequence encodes CSARWGFASTDTQYF.

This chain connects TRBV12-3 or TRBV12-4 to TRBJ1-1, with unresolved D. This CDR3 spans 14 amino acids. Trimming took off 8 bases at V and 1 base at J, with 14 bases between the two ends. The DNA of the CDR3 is TGTGCCAGCTCTCCGAGCCCGAAGAACACTGAAGCTTTCTTT. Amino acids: CASSPSPKNTEAFF.

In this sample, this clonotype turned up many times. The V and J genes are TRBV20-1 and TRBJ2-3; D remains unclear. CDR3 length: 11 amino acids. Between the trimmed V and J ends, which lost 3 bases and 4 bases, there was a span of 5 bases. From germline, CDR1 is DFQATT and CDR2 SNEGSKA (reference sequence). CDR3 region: CSASWSDTQYF. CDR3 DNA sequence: TGCAGTGCTAGTTGGTCAGATACGCAGTATTTT.

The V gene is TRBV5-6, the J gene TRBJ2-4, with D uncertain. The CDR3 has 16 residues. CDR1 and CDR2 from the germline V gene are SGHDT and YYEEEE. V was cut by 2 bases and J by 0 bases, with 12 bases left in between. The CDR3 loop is CASSFEELLAKNIQYF. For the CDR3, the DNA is TGTGCCAGCAGCTTTGAGGAACTGCTAGCCAAAAACATTCAGTACTTC. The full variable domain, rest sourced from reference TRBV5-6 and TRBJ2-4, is DAGVTQSPTHLIKTRGQQVTLRCSPKSGHDTVSWYQQALGQGPQFIFQYYEEEERQRGNFPDRFSGHQFPNYSSELNVNALLLGDSALYLCASSFEELLAKNIQYFGAGTRLSVL.

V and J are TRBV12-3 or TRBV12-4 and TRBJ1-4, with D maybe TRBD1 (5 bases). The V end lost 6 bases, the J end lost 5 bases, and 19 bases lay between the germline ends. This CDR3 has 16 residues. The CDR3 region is CASRYRSGLSNEKLFF. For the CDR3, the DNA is TGTGCCAGCAGATACCGTTCGGGGCTATCGAATGAAAAACTGTTTTTT.

The CDR3 coding sequence is TGCAGTGTTCCCACTAGCGGCACAGATACGCAGTATTTT. This encodes CSVPTSGTDTQYF. The chain recombines TRBV20-1 with TRBJ2-3, with 7 bases aligning to TRBD2. The germline CDR1 and CDR2 sequences are DFQATT and SNEGSKA (reference sequence). The CDR3 runs to 13 residues. Trimming took 7 bases from V and 1 from J; bases not matched to a gene: 5.

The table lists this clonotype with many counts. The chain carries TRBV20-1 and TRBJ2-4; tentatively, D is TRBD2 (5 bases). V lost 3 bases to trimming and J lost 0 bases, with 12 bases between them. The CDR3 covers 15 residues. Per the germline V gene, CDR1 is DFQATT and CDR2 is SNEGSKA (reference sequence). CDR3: CSASGEFLAKNIQYF. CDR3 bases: TGCAGTGCTAGCGGGGAGTTCCTAGCCAAAAACATTCAGTACTTC.

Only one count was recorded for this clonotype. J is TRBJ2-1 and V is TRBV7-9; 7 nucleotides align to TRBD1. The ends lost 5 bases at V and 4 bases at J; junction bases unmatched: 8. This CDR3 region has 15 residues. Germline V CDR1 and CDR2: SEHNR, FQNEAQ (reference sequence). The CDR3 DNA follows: TGTGCCAGCAGCCCCTGGGACAGTAGATACAATGAGCAGTTCTTC. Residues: CASSPWDSRYNEQFF. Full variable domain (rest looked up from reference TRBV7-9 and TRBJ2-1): DTGVSQNPRHKITKRGQNVTFRCDPISEHNRLYWYRQTLGQGPEFLTYFQNEAQLEKSRLLSDRFSAERPKGSFSTLEIQRTEQGDSAMYLCASSPWDSRYNEQFFGPGTRLTVL.

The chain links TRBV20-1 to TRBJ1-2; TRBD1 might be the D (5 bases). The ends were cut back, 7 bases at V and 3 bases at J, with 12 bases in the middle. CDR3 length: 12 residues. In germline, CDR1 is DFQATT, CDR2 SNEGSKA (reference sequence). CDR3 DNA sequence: TGCAGTGTTATTCAGGGTGACTATGGCTACACCTTC. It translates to CSVIQGDYGYTF.

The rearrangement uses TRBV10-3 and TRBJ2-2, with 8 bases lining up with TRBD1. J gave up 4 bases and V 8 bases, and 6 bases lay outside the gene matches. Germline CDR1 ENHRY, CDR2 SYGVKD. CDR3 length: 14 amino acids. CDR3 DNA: TGTGCCATCCGGTTACAGGGGGGCACCGGGGAGCTGTTTTTT. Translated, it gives CAIRLQGGTGELFF.

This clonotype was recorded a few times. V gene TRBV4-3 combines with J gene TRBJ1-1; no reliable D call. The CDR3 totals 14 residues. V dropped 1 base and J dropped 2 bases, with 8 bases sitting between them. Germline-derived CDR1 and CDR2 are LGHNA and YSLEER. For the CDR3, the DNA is TGCGCCAGCAGCCAAGGCCCCATTAACACTGAAGCTTTCTTT. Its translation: CASSQGPINTEAFF.

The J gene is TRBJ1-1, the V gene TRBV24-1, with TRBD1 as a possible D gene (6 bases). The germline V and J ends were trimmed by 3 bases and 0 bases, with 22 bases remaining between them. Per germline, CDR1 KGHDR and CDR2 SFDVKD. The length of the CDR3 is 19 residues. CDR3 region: CATSDLESQGFPMNTEAFF. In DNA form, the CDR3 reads TGTGCCACCAGTGATCTCGAATCACAGGGATTCCCAATGAACACTGAAGCTTTCTTT.

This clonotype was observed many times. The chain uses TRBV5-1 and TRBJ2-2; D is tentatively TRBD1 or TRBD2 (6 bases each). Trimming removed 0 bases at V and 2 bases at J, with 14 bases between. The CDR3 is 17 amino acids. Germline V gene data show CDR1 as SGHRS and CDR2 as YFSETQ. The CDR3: CASSLAVRGQNTGELFF. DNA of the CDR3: TGCGCCAGCAGCTTGGCTGTGCGGGGACAAAACACCGGGGAGCTGTTTTTT.

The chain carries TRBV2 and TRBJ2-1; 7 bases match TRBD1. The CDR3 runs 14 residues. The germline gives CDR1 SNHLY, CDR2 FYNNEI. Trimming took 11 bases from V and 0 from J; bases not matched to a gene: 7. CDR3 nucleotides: TGTGCCCAGTCGGACAGGAGCTCCTACAATGAGCAGTTCTTC. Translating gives CAQSDRSSYNEQFF.

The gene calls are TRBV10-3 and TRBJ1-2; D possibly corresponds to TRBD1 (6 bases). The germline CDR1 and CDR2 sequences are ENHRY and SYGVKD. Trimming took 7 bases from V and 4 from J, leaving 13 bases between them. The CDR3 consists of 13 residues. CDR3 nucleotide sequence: TGTGCCATCATGGGGACAAATACCTATGGCTACACCTTC. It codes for CAIMGTNTYGYTF.

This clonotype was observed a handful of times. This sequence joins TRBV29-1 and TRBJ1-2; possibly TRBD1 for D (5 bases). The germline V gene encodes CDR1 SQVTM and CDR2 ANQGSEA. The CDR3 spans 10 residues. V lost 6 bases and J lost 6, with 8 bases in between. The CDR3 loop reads CSVQENGYTF. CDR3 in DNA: TGCAGCGTACAGGAGAATGGCTACACCTTC. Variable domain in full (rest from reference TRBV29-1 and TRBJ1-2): SAVISQKPSRDICQRGTSLTIQCQVDSQVTMMFWYRQQPGQSLTLIATANQGSEATYESGFVIDKFPISRPNLTFSTLTVSNMSPEDSSIYLCSVQENGYTFGSGTRLTVV.

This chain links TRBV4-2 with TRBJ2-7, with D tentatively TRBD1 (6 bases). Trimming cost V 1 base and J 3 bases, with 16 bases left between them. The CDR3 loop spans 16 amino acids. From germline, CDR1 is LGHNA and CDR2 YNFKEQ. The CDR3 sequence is CASSQVGTGTYYEQYF. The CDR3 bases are TGTGCCAGCAGCCAAGTAGGCACAGGGACCTACTACGAGCAGTACTTC.

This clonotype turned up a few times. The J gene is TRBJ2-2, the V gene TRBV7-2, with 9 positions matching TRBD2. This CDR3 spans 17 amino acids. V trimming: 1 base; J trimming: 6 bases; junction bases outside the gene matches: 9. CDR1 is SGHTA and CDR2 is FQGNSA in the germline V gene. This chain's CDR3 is CASSLVFQRGASGELFF. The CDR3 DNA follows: TGTGCCAGCAGCTTAGTCTTCCAGCGGGGGGCGTCCGGGGAGCTGTTTTTT.

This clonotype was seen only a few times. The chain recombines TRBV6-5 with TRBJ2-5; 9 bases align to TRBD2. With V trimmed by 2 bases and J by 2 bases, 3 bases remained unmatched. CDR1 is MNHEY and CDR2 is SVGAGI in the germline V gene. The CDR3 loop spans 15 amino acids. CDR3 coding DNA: TGTGCCAGCAGTTACGGGGCGGGGGGGCAAGAGACCCAGTACTTC. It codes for CASSYGAGGQETQYF.

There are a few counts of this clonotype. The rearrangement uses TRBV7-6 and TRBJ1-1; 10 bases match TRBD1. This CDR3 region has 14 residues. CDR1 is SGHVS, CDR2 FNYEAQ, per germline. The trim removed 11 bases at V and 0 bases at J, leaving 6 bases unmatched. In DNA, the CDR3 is TGTGCCCACGGACAGGGGGGAATGAACACTGAAGCTTTCTTT. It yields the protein CAHGQGGMNTEAFF.

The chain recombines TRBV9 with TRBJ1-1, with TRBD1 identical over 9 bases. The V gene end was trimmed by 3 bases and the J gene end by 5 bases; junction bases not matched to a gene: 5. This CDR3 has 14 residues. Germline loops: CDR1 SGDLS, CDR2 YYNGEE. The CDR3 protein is CASSGSGQGTEAFF. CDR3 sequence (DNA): TGTGCCAGCAGCGGGTCAGGACAGGGGACTGAAGCTTTCTTT. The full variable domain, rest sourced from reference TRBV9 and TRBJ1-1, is DSGVTQTPKHLITATGQRVTLRCSPRSGDLSVYWYQQSLDQGLQFLIQYYNGEERAKGNILERFSAQQFPDLHSELNLSSLELGDSALYFCASSGSGQGTEAFFGQGTRLTVV.

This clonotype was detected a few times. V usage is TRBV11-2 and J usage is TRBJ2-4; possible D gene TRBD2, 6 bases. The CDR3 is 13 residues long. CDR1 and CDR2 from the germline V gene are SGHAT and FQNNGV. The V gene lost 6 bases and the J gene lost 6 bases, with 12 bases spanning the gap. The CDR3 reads CASRAGLGNIQYF. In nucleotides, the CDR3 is TGTGCCAGCAGGGCGGGGTTGGGAAACATTCAGTACTTC.